This TCR beta chain was captured in a study of blood T cell repertoires in COVID-19 (dated by TCRdb to the early 2020s). At the level of the whole study: Samples from collaborators originated in the United States, Italy and Spain and spanned both the acute and convalescent phases of COVID-19. The prospective study material was composed of cDNA or gDNA derived from T cells, B-cell-depleted T cells, or PBMCs. Deeply sampled blood TCRbeta repertoires from subjects exposed to, actively infected with, or recovered from COVID-19 were included in the dataset. The repertoires were released in a freely available public database intended as a resource for research on the immune response to SARS-CoV-2. The samples were drawn from two sources: the first 160 participants of the ongoing ImmuneRACE study, and 950 to 1,500 subjects contributed by 6 global collaborators. The sample metadata nearly always contained a de-identified subject ID, COVID-19 status, age in years and sex. Where available, HLA class I and class II types were taken from metadata supplied by the sample provider and were not determined by assay-based typing.

TCRbeta CDR3 regions were amplified from genomic DNA using the immunoSEQ Assay, a bias-controlled multiplex PCR. Turning to the authors' computational methods: Nucleated cell counts per sample were estimated from amplification of reference gene primers within the assay. To quantify the absolute abundance of each unique TCRbeta CDR3 rearrangement, sequence reads were collapsed and filtered. For each sample, productive Simpson clonality was calculated as the square root of Simpson's diversity index across productive rearrangements. What TCRdb holds here is the immuneACCESS table cut down to in-frame rearrangements. Part of the clones is not present; checked against another copy, under half of the missing clones reflect an unresolved V gene, and the others are unexplained. That table gives V, J and clone size, and the DNA gave D and trimming. Recorded for this sample are more than 110,000 clones; under 90% of them occurred a single time. The biggest ten clones account for 1.6% of the sample.

Overall results and qualifications from the work: Clinical and demographic metadata were provided uncurated, with the amount varying by source and participant.

This clone came up once. This clone's antigen is unknown. Base-call qualities are not available, and no considerably larger clone is one nucleotide away. Inclusive of the bounding cysteine and phenylalanine, the CDR3 is 16 residues long. CDR3 DNA is the only sequence kept; it has 48 bases, read in frame from the first base. CDR1 is given as SGHNT and CDR2 as YYREEE, both from the germline V gene (reference sequence). V and J are truncated by 4 bases and 4 bases respectively, leaving an intervening sequence of 19 bases. Participants in the prospective study were enrolled through a virtual design, were aged 18 to 89 years, and lived in roughly 24 United States geographic areas. In the prospective study, participants were assigned to cohorts based on the clinical history participants reported in a screening survey and a study questionnaire. Exposed participants had been in contact, within 2 weeks of entering the study, with a person who had a PCR-confirmed or clinician-diagnosed case of COVID-19. In the prospective study, mobile phlebotomists collected whole blood, serum and a nasopharyngeal or oropharyngeal swab from each participant. Participants in the prospective study had the option to provide additional blood draws and questionnaires over a roughly two-month period. Blood samples from the prospective study were shipped frozen or at room temperature prior to DNA extraction.

The specimen sequenced was PBMCs or T cells enriched from blood (not recorded which). This sequence originates from a woman under 30 who had been exposed to COVID-19. The sequence joins TRBV5-4 to TRBJ2-3, and TRBD2 may be the D gene, going by 6 matching bases. The sequenced DNA is TGTGCCAGCAGCGTGGGACTCTTAGATAACGCAGATACGCAGTATTTT. This sequence encodes CASSVGLLDNADTQYF.